The clone carrying this T cell receptor beta chain showed up many times. Its antigen is not identified. The data were obtained in a study of blood T cells in healthy people across ages. Study-wide findings and caveats: TCR beta diversity was tightly associated with the proportion of naive T cells.

Sample-barcoded 5' priming and a J-beta primer mix drove a second PCR of roughly 7 to 11 cycles. TCRdb re-called the 5' RACE reads with MiXCR, one entry per CDR3 protein. The repertoire holds just under 900,000 distinct CDR3 sequences, with more than 25% as singletons. V shed 3 bases, J shed 3 bases, and the junction held 5 bases outside the gene matches. The CDR3 covers 14 residues. Germline loops: CDR1 SGHTA, CDR2 FQGNSA. Sequenced material: blood. This clonotype was obtained from a woman older than 75 in good health. This chain uses TRBV7-2 with TRBJ2-7; the match to TRBD1 covers 7 bases. The DNA for the CDR3 is TGTGCCAGCAGCTTGGGACAGAGTAACTACGAGCAGTACTTC. This encodes CASSLGQSNYEQYF.